This T cell receptor beta chain originates from a study of post-analysis software for immune sequencing data. Broader study findings: Relative to controls, patients had a few TRBV segments at higher frequency, with TRBV5-6, TRBV5-1 and TRBV20-1 among these.

Prepared TCR beta cDNA libraries contained unique molecular identifiers. TCRdb processed the PCR reads anew with MiXCR; each CDR3 protein has one entry. The table records roughly 800,000 distinct CDR3 sequences, about 57% of them present only once. In the case of this clonotype: Antigen unknown.

Deletions cut 0 bases from V and 1 base from J, with 9 bases between. This CDR3 has 15 residues. Germline V gives CDR1 SGHKS, CDR2 YYEKEE (reference sequence). The source is a girl between 10 and 17 years old with multiple sclerosis. The chain has TRBV5-5 and TRBJ2-3, with D possibly matching TRBD2 (6 bases). The specimen sequenced was blood. CDR3 loop: CASSLEASGTDTQYF. For the CDR3, the DNA is TGTGCCAGCAGCTTGGAGGCTAGCGGCACAGATACGCAGTATTTT.